This T cell receptor (beta chain) was recorded in a study of T-cell memory formation after mild COVID-19. Using its own MiXCR run on the 5' RACE reads, TCRdb lists one record per CDR3 protein. Among about 210,000 distinct CDR3 sequences, roughly a tenth were seen once, and the ten largest hold just over 3%. This clonotype was recorded many times. The V gene's germline CDR1 is SSHAT and CDR2 FNYEAQ (reference sequence). The V end was cut by 5 bases, the J end by 10 bases, with 11 bases between. The CDR3 is 12 amino acids. Sequenced input: PBMCs or a T cell subset sorted from them (not recorded which). The chain uses TRBV7-7 and TRBJ2-2; D is possibly TRBD1 (6 bases). The receptor's source is a man aged 18 to 29 who had mild COVID-19 (a few samples of this study predate the infection). Cell type and time point are not known. CDR3 sequence reads: CASSVQGLELFF. CDR3 in DNA: TGTGCCAGCAGCGTACAGGGTTTGGAGCTGTTTTTT. Full variable domain (missing parts from reference TRBV7-7 and TRBJ2-2): GAGVSQSPRYKVTKRGQDVTLRCDPISSHATLYWYQQALGQGPEFLTYFNYEAQPDKSGLPSDRFSAERPEGSISTLTIQRTEQRDSAMYRCASSVQGLELFFGEGSRLTVL.